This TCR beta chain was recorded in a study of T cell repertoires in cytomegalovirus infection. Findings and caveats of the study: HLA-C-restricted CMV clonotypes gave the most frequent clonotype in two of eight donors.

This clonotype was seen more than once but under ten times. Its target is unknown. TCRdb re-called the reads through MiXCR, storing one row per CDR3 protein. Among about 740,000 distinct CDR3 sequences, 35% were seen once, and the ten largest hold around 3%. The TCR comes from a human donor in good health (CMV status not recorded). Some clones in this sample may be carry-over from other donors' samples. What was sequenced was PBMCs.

The CDR3 spells CASSPRLAETYGYTF. The CDR3 nucleotides read TGTGCCAGCTCACCACGACTGGCCGAGACCTATGGCTACACCTTC. This chain joins TRBV18 and TRBJ1-2; D ambiguous. Trimming pared 1 base from V and 4 bases from J, leaving 13 bases between. The CDR3 contains 15 residues. Per germline, CDR1 KGHSH and CDR2 LQKENI.